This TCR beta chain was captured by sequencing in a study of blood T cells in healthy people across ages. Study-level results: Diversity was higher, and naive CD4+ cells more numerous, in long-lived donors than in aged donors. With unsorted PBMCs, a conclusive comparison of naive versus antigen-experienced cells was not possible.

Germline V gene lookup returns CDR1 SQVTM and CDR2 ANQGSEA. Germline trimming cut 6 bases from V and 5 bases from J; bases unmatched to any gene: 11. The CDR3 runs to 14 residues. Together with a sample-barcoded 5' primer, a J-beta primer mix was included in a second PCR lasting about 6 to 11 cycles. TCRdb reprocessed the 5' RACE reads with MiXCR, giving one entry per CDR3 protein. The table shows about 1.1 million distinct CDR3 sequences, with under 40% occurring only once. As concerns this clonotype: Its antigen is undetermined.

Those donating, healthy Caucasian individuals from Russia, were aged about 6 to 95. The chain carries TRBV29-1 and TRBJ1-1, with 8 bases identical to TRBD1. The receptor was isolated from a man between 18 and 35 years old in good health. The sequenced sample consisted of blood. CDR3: CSVEQQGAPTEAFF. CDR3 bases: TGCAGCGTCGAGCAGCAGGGGGCACCAACTGAAGCTTTCTTT. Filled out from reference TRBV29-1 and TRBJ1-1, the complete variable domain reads SAVISQKPSRDICQRGTSLTIQCQVDSQVTMMFWYRQQPGQSLTLIATANQGSEATYESGFVIDKFPISRPNLTFSTLTVSNMSPEDSSIYLCSVEQQGAPTEAFFGQGTRLTVV.